The T cell receptor (beta chain) under discussion was sequenced for a study of cytomegalovirus exposure and HLA in healthy donors. Whole-study context: Out of roughly 170 million T cells, an earlier analysis found some 110 million unique TCR beta sequences in total.

Every donor was a healthy person donating bone marrow. Points on this clone: The target antigen is unknown.

The CDR3 is 14 amino acids. CDR1 SEHNR and CDR2 FQNEAQ come from the germline V gene (reference sequence). V lost 1 base, J lost 7 bases, and 13 bases lay in between. The PCR contained 60 Vbeta and 13 Jbeta primers. The repertoire was sequenced with immunoSEQ multiplex PCR; TCRdb's copy has only in-frame clones and lacks some. Its table records roughly 64,000 clones. Study-level results: Indistinguishable V segments such as TRBV6-2 and TRBV6-3 were excluded. Three chains tied to CMV proved CMV antigen-specific in vitro.

This chain connects TRBV7-9 to TRBJ1-2; no clear D. Source material: PBMCs. This clonotype was obtained from a woman younger than 30 in good health and CMV-seronegative. Here the CDR3 reads CASSLVAQDSGYTF. Written as DNA, the CDR3 is TGTGCCAGCAGCTTAGTTGCCCAGGACTCTGGCTACACCTTC.